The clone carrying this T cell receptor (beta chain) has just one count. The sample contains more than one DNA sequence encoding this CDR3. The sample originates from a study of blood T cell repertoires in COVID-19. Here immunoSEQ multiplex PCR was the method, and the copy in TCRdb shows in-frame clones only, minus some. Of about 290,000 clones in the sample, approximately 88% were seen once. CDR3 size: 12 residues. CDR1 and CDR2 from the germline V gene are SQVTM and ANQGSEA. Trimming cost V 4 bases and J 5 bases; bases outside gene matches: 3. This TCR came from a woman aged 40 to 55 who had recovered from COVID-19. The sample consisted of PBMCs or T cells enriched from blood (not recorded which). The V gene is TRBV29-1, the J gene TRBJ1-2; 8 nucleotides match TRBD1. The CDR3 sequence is CSVGQGSYGYTF. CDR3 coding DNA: TGCAGCGTTGGACAGGGGAGTTATGGCTACACCTTC.